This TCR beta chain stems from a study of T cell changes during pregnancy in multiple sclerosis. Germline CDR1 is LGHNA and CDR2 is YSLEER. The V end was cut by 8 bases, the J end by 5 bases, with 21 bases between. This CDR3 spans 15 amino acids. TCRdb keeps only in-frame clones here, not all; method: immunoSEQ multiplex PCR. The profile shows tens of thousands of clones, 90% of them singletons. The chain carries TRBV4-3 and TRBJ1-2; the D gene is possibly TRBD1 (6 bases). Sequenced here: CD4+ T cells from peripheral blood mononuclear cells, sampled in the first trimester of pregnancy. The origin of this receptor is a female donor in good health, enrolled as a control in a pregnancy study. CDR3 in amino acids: CASGARLGADYGYTF. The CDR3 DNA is TGCGCCAGCGGGGCTAGACTGGGGGCAGATTATGGCTACACCTTC.